The text below deals with one T cell receptor beta chain. The entry originates in a study of blood T cell repertoires in COVID-19. Some clones are missing from TCRdb's copy, which holds only in-frame ones; the method was immunoSEQ multiplex PCR. The profile covers tens of thousands of clones, with about four fifths appearing a single time and around 27% taken by the ten largest. The CDR3 runs 15 residues. V lost 1 base to trimming and J lost 0 bases, with 9 bases between them. Per the germline V gene, CDR1 is MGHRA and CDR2 is YSYEKL. V gene TRBV4-1 combines with J gene TRBJ1-2, with D possibly TRBD1 on 5 matching bases. The source material was peripheral blood. The clonotype was recovered from a human donor in a cohort sampled during active COVID-19. CDR3 region: CASSQGVRANYGYTF. The CDR3 DNA is TGCGCCAGCAGCCAAGGGGTCAGGGCTAACTATGGCTACACCTTC.